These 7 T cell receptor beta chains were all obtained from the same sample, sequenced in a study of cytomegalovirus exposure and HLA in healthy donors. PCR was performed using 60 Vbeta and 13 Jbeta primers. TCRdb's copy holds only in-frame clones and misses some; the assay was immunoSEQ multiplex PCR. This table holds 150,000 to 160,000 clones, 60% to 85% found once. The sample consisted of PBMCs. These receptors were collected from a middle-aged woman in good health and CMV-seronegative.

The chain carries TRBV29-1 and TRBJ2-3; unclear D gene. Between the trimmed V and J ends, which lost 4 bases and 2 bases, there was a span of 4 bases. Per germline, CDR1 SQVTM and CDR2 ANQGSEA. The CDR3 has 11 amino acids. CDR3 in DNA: TGCAGCGTTGTCGTCACAGATACGCAGTATTTT. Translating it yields CSVVVTDTQYF.

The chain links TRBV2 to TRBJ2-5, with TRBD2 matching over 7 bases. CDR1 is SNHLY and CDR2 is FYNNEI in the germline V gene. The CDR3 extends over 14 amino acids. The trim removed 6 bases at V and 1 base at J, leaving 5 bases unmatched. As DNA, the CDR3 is TGTGCCAGCAGCCTTTCTAGCGGCCAAGAGACCCAGTACTTC. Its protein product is CASSLSSGQETQYF.

Here the CDR3 reads CASSSHLGVSYNEQFF. The CDR3 DNA reads as TGTGCCAGCAGCTCTCACTTAGGAGTTTCCTACAATGAGCAGTTCTTC. The V gene is TRBV7-9, the J gene TRBJ2-1, with D uncertain. Germline CDR1 is SEHNR and CDR2 is FQNEAQ (reference sequence). This CDR3 has 16 amino acids. V was pared by 4 bases and J by 1 base, with 14 bases between.

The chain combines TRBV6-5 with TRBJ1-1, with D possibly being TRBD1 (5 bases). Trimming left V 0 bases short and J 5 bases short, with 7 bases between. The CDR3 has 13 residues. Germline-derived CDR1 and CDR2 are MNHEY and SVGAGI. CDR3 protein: CASSYSQGTEAFF. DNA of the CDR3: TGTGCCAGCAGTTACTCTCAGGGAACTGAAGCTTTCTTT.

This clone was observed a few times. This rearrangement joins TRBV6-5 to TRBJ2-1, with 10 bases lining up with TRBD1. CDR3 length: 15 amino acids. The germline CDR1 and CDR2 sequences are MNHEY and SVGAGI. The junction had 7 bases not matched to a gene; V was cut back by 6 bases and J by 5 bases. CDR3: CASSRTGTGDNEQFF. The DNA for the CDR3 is TGTGCCAGCAGCCGTACCGGGACAGGGGACAATGAGCAGTTCTTC.

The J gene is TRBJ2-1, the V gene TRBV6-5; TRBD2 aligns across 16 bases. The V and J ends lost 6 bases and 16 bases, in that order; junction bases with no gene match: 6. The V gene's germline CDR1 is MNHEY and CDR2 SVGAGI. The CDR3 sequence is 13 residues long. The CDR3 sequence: CASRGLAGGPRFF. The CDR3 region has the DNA TGTGCCAGCAGGGGACTAGCGGGAGGGCCGCGTTTCTTC.

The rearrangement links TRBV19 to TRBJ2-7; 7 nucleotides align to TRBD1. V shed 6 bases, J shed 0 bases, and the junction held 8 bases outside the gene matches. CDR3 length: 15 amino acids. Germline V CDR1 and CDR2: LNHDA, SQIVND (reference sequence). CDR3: CASRDRSVPSYEQYF. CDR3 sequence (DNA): TGTGCCAGTAGGGACAGGTCCGTTCCCTCCTACGAGCAGTACTTC.